This T cell receptor (beta chain) was observed in a study of glioma-infiltrating T cells. A note on this clonotype: The antigen remains undetermined.

Study findings and constraints: Above-expected tissue-blood divergence occurred in all gliomas, most in low-grade ones. Very few CDR3 sequences were shared between tissue and blood.

Using RNA template, CDR3s of TCR alpha and beta were amplified with iRepertoire arm-PCR. Input was about 85-450 ng of tissue mRNA or PBMC total RNA. TCRdb independently ran MiXCR on the multiplex PCR reads; one entry per CDR3 protein. Of around 170,000 distinct CDR3 sequences detected, over 40% appear once; the ten largest clones hold roughly 5.4%. CDR3 size: 13 residues. The germline V gene has CDR1 SGHRS and CDR2 YFSETQ. Trimming cost V 4 bases and J 4 bases, with 11 bases left between them. Material: glioma tissue, nonneoplastic brain tissue, or PBMCs (not recorded which). The V call is TRBV5-1, the J call TRBJ1-2; D may be TRBD1 (6 bases). The clonotype comes from a human donor with low-grade glioma or glioblastoma, undergoing nonglioma brain surgery, or in good health (not recorded which). The CDR3 reads CASSTDRSYGYTF. The CDR3 nucleotides are TGCGCCAGCAGCACCGACAGGAGCTATGGCTACACCTTC.